The 23 T cell receptor beta chains below all came from one sample that was sequenced in a study of blood T cell repertoires in COVID-19 (dated by TCRdb to about 2020). The library was prepared using the immunoSEQ multiplex PCR assay. The source is immuneACCESS, and TCRdb retained only in-frame sequences with V and J called. Part of the clones is not carried over; for the studies checked, unresolved V genes explain less than half of this, and the remainder is unexplained. The sample table contains under 450,000 clones; only one count was recorded for around 87% of them. The biggest ten clones account for 1% to 1.5% of the sample. The source material was PBMCs or T cells enriched from blood (not recorded which). Receptor source: a man aged 25 to 40 who had recovered from COVID-19.

Of note for this clone: Germline is not matched at one junction end, which may reflect a read error. The V call is TRBV7-7, the J call TRBJ2-5; D is perhaps TRBD1 (6 bases). The CDR3 extends over 13 amino acids. CDR1 is SSHAT and CDR2 is FNYEAQ in the germline V gene (reference sequence). CDR3 sequence (DNA): TGTGCTAGCAGCTTAGGCAGGGGTGAGACCCAGTACTTC. This encodes CASSLGRGETQYF.

A note on this clone: The sample contains more than one DNA sequence encoding this CDR3. The V call is TRBV19, the J call TRBJ1-1, with D maybe TRBD1 (5 bases). V was cut by 5 bases and J by 1 base, with 11 bases left in between. The germline gives CDR1 LNHDA, CDR2 SQIVND (reference sequence). The CDR3 spans 14 residues. CDR3 DNA: TGTGCCAGTAGTGGCGGCCAGGGGAACACTGAAGCTTTCTTT. Its protein product is CASSGGQGNTEAFF.

The V and J genes are TRBV7-9 and TRBJ1-1, with D hard to call. The length of the CDR3 is 12 residues. V shed 2 bases and J shed 8 bases, with 9 bases lying between them. The germline V gene has CDR1 SEHNR and CDR2 FQNEAQ (reference sequence). The CDR3 DNA reads as TGTGCCAGCAGCTTATTCGCGGAAGAAGCTTTCTTT. Translated, it gives CASSLFAEEAFF.

The CDR3 spells CAWSVLGPGEQYF. The DNA for the CDR3 is TGTGCCTGGAGTGTATTGGGCCCCGGCGAGCAGTACTTC. The J gene is TRBJ2-7, the V gene TRBV30, with D unresolved. CDR1 is GTSNPN, CDR2 SVGIG, per germline (reference sequence). Trimming removed 0 bases at V and 6 bases at J, with 12 bases between. The CDR3 totals 13 residues.

CDR3 nucleotide sequence: TGTGCCAGCAGTGGGGCAAAGACACCGGTGGGTGAGCAGTTCTTC. This encodes CASSGAKTPVGEQFF. The chain links TRBV25-1 to TRBJ2-1; D unclear. Germline lookup yields CDR1 MGHDK and CDR2 SYGVNS. The CDR3 covers 15 residues. V shed 4 bases and J shed 9 bases, with 19 bases lying between them.

This chain uses TRBV5-1 with TRBJ2-1; 11 positions match TRBD1. The CDR3 contains 15 residues. Trimming at V came to 4 bases and at J to 8 bases, leaving 8 bases not matched to a gene. CDR1 SGHRS and CDR2 YFSETQ come from the germline V gene. The CDR3 DNA reads TGCGCCAGCAGCATGGGACAGGGGGTGGGCTATGAGCAGTTCTTC. Its translation is CASSMGQGVGYEQFF.

V usage is TRBV13 and J usage is TRBJ1-2; D not resolved. Trimming removed 3 bases from V and 5 bases from J, with 7 bases in between. The germline CDR1 and CDR2 sequences are PRHDT and FYEKMQ (reference sequence). The CDR3 runs to 12 residues. The CDR3 spells CASSLRQYGYTF. CDR3 nucleotide sequence: TGTGCCAGCAGCTTGCGGCAGTATGGCTACACCTTC.

The chain links TRBV4-1 to TRBJ2-3; weak D call: TRBD1 (6 bases). The V gene lost 1 base and the J gene lost 3 bases, with 14 bases spanning the gap. The CDR3 totals 16 residues. Germline assignment: CDR1 MGHRA and CDR2 YSYEKL. As DNA, the CDR3 is TGCGCCAGCAGCCAAGTTTCCGGACAGCTAACAGATACGCAGTATTTT. It codes for CASSQVSGQLTDTQYF.

The sample holds one count of this clone. V gene TRBV9 combines with J gene TRBJ1-2; the match to TRBD1 covers 12 bases. Germline assignment: CDR1 SGDLS and CDR2 YYNGEE. This CDR3 contains 18 residues. With 0 bases clipped from V and 6 bases from J, the junction kept 12 bases outside the gene matches. The CDR3 region has the DNA TGTGCCAGCAGCGTAGAATCCGGGACAGGGGGCGCCCGCCATGGCTACACCTTC. This gives the protein CASSVESGTGGARHGYTF. Full variable domain (remainder filled in from reference TRBV9 and TRBJ1-2): DSGVTQTPKHLITATGQRVTLRCSPRSGDLSVYWYQQSLDQGLQFLIQYYNGEERAKGNILERFSAQQFPDLHSELNLSSLELGDSALYFCASSVESGTGGARHGYTFGSGTRLTVV.

This chain links TRBV18 with TRBJ1-1; D is unclear. Deletions cut 8 bases from V and 4 bases from J, with 14 bases between. The CDR3 contains 13 residues. CDR1 and CDR2 from the germline V gene are KGHSH and LQKENI. The CDR3 DNA sequence: TGTGCCAGCACCGGGGAAAAGTTCACTGAAGCTTTCTTT. It specifies CASTGEKFTEAFF. The variable domain in full, with the rest retrieved from reference TRBV18 and TRBJ1-1, is NAGVMQNPRHLVRRRGQEARLRCSPMKGHSHVYWYRQLPEEGLKFMVYLQKENIIDESGMPKERFSAEFPKEGPSILRIQQVVRGDSAAYFCASTGEKFTEAFFGQGTRLTVV.

J is TRBJ2-7 and V is TRBV4-3, with 7 bases identical to TRBD2. Germline CDR1 reads LGHNA; CDR2 reads YSLEER. Trimming at V came to 0 bases and at J to 3 bases, leaving 8 bases not matched to a gene. The CDR3 consists of 16 residues. The CDR3, as DNA: TGCGCCAGCAGCCAAGAAGCGGGGATGTCAGGCTACGAGCAGTACTTC. This translates into CASSQEAGMSGYEQYF.

This clone turned up a few times. V gene TRBV5-1 combines with J gene TRBJ2-3; TRBD2 aligns across 15 bases. This CDR3 contains 15 residues. Germline V gives CDR1 SGHRS, CDR2 YFSETQ. V shed 3 bases and J 4 bases; nucleotides not matched to a gene: 0. CDR3 bases: TGCGCCAGCAGCTGGACTAGCGGGGGGGCAGATACGCAGTATTTT. Its translation: CASSWTSGGADTQYF. Looking up the rest from reference TRBV5-1 and TRBJ2-3 gives the full variable domain: KAGVTQTPRYLIKTRGQQVTLSCSPISGHRSVSWYQQTPGQGLQFLFEYFSETQRNKGNFPGRFSGRQFSNSRSEMNVSTLELGDSALYLCASSWTSGGADTQYFGPGTRLTVL.

The J gene is TRBJ2-3, the V gene TRBV5-6; a weak D match, TRBD2 (6 bases). The CDR3 contains 16 residues. The germline V gene has CDR1 SGHDT and CDR2 YYEEEE. Trimming removed 4 bases from V and 2 bases from J, with 17 bases in between. The CDR3 DNA reads TGTGCCAGCAGCCTCGACGAAGGGGACTCCACAGATACGCAGTATTTT. Its protein product is CASSLDEGDSTDTQYF.

V and J are TRBV7-9 and TRBJ2-5; no reliable D call. This CDR3 spans 16 amino acids. Germline V gene lookup returns CDR1 SEHNR and CDR2 FQNEAQ (reference sequence). V was trimmed by 5 bases and J by 4 bases, leaving 20 bases between them. CDR3 DNA: TGTGCCAGCAGCCTCAGCTCGACTGCAGCTCTAGAGACCCAGTACTTC. Encoded protein: CASSLSSTAALETQYF.

This sequence joins TRBV13 and TRBJ1-2; tentatively, D is TRBD1 (6 bases). V was cut by 0 bases and J by 6 bases, with 14 bases left in between. Germline values: CDR1 PRHDT, CDR2 FYEKMQ (reference sequence). The CDR3 is 15 amino acids. In nucleotides, the CDR3 is TGTGCCAGCAGCTTAGGCCGGCGACAGGTTCATGGCTACACCTTC. Protein product: CASSLGRRQVHGYTF.

The chain employs TRBV7-6 and TRBJ1-1; 8 bases line up with TRBD1. The V gene end was trimmed by 5 bases and the J gene end by 5 bases; junction bases not matched to a gene: 7. The CDR3 has 14 residues. Germline V gives CDR1 SGHVS, CDR2 FNYEAQ. The CDR3 loop is CASSQRTGRTEAFF. Written as DNA, the CDR3 is TGTGCCAGCAGCCAAAGGACAGGGAGGACTGAAGCTTTCTTT.

This rearrangement joins TRBV6-4 to TRBJ1-1; weak D call: TRBD1 (6 bases). The CDR3 has 13 residues. Deletions cut 4 bases from V and 1 base from J, with 7 bases between. Germline loops: CDR1 MRHNA, CDR2 SNTAGT. The CDR3 coding sequence is TGTGCCAGCAGTGCGGACAGGAACACTGAAGCTTTCTTT. It encodes CASSADRNTEAFF.

The chain recombines TRBV11-2 with TRBJ2-7, with TRBD1 identical over 9 bases. The trim removed 5 bases at V and 7 bases at J, leaving 9 bases unmatched. From germline, CDR1 is SGHAT and CDR2 FQNNGV. The CDR3 spans 14 residues. The CDR3 spells CASSGWTGAMEQYF. CDR3 bases: TGTGCCAGCAGCGGATGGACAGGGGCTATGGAGCAGTACTTC.

The chain employs TRBV19 and TRBJ2-2; maybe TRBD2 (6 bases). V shed 3 bases and J shed 1 base, with 15 bases lying between them. Looked up from germline, CDR1 is LNHDA and CDR2 is SQIVND (reference sequence). The CDR3 is made up of 17 amino acids. The CDR3 sequence is CASSIGGRGVNTGELFF. DNA for the CDR3: TGTGCCAGTAGTATTGGAGGGAGAGGGGTGAACACCGGGGAGCTGTTTTTT.

The V gene is TRBV19, the J gene TRBJ1-1; weak D call: TRBD1 (6 bases). V lost 1 base to trimming and J lost 8 bases, with 11 bases between them. The V gene's germline CDR1 is LNHDA and CDR2 SQIVND (reference sequence). The CDR3 totals 13 residues. The CDR3 is CASSIGGGNEAFF. In nucleotides, the CDR3 is TGTGCCAGTAGTATAGGAGGGGGAAACGAAGCTTTCTTT.

This clone was seen only once. The chain has TRBV3-1 (or the pseudogene TRBV3-2) and TRBJ2-1; 10 bases are shared with TRBD2. Germline lookup yields CDR1 LGHDT and CDR2 YNNKEL (reference sequence). V shed 4 bases and J 9 bases; nucleotides not matched to a gene: 12. The CDR3 totals 16 residues. The CDR3 reads CASSPPGWVAGGEQFF. The CDR3 DNA reads TGTGCCAGCAGCCCCCCTGGATGGGTAGCGGGGGGTGAGCAGTTCTTC.

This chain joins TRBV6-2 or TRBV6-3 and TRBJ1-5; the match to TRBD1 covers 9 bases. The CDR3 is made up of 17 amino acids. With 4 bases clipped from V and 2 bases from J, the junction kept 9 bases outside the gene matches. Germline-derived CDR1 and CDR2 are MNHEY and SVGEGT. CDR3 amino acids: CASSSIYRTGGNQPQHF. CDR3 coding DNA: TGTGCCAGCAGTTCCATCTATAGGACAGGGGGCAATCAGCCCCAGCATTTT.

The chain employs TRBV11-2 and TRBJ2-2, with 9 bases matching TRBD2. The ends lost 3 bases at V and 2 bases at J; junction bases unmatched: 4. Germline-derived CDR1 and CDR2 are SGHAT and FQNNGV. CDR3 length equals 16 residues. CDR3 nucleotide sequence: TGTGCCAGCAGCTTCTTTAGCGGGGGAAACACCGGGGAGCTGTTTTTT. This codes for CASSFFSGGNTGELFF.